This T cell receptor beta chain derives from a study of T cell responses to AZD1222 COVID-19 vaccine. Germline V lookup: CDR1 SGDLS, CDR2 YYNGEE. The ends were cut back, 0 bases at V and 0 bases at J, with 11 bases in the middle. This CDR3 has 16 amino acids. Clones were sequenced by immunoSEQ multiplex PCR, and TCRdb holds only the in-frame ones, with some missing. The sample shows some 130,000 clones, 88% of them seen only once. The sequencing here drew on peripheral blood, taken on day 0 of AZD1222 vaccination. The receptor was isolated from an adult in good health. The chain recombines TRBV9 with TRBJ2-3; D is unclear. CDR3 in amino acids: CASSVVLGISTDTQYF. As DNA, the CDR3 is TGTGCCAGCAGCGTAGTCCTGGGTATCAGCACAGATACGCAGTATTTT.